Listed below are T cell receptor beta chains from one sample, sequenced in a study of shared clonotypes between healthy human individuals. This table comes from immunoSEQ multiplex PCR, and its TCRdb copy is limited to in-frame clones, with some not included. Of fewer than 600,000 clones listed, about 76% are singletons. The sequenced sample consisted of PBMCs. Receptors originate from a woman aged 35 to 49 in good health. Some clones in this sample may be carry-over from other donors' samples. CDR3s include the opening cysteine and the closing phenylalanine or tryptophan. D genes are given only for firm matches. Not all rows give a size; the values are once, few, many and, for expanded clones, a class.

TRBV7-2,TRBJ2-1,15,NA,TRBD1,TGTGCCAGCAGCAAAGGCCAGGGGGCACCGAATGAGCAGTTCTTC,CASSKGQGAPNEQFF
TRBV27,TRBJ2-3,15,NA,NA,TGTGCCAGCAGTTTCACACCTACAGGGACAGATACGCAGTATTTT,CASSFTPTGTDTQYF
TRBV4-2,TRBJ1-3,14,few,TRBD1,TGTGCCAGCAGCATACAGGGGCGCGGAAACACCATATATTTT,CASSIQGRGNTIYF
TRBV4-2,TRBJ2-7,15,NA,TRBD2,TGTGCCAGCAGCCAACGACTAGCGGGAGTTGACGAGCAGTACTTC,CASSQRLAGVDEQYF
TRBV2,TRBJ2-7,14,NA,TRBD2,TGTGCCACCACCCTTAGCGGGAACTCCTACGAGCAGTACTTC,CATTLSGNSYEQYF
TRBV30,TRBJ1-5,13,few,TRBD1,TGTGCCTGGAGTGACAGGGGAGGCCAGCCCCAGCATTTT,CAWSDRGGQPQHF
TRBV29-1,TRBJ2-1,12,few,TRBD2,TGCAGCGTTGACCTAGGACTAGTTGAGCAGTTCTTC,CSVDLGLVEQFF
TRBV18,TRBJ2-7,16,once,TRBD2,TGTGCCAGCTCACCGGGACTAGCGGGGGGCTCCTACGAGCAGTACTTC,CASSPGLAGGSYEQYF
TRBV10-3,TRBJ1-1,14,NA,NA,TGTGCCATCAGAGACACAGTCTTGAACACTGAAGCTTTCTTT,CAIRDTVLNTEAFF
TRBV2,TRBJ2-5,13,NA,NA,TGTGCCAGCTCGGTAGCGGTCCAAGAGACCCAGTACTTC,CASSVAVQETQYF